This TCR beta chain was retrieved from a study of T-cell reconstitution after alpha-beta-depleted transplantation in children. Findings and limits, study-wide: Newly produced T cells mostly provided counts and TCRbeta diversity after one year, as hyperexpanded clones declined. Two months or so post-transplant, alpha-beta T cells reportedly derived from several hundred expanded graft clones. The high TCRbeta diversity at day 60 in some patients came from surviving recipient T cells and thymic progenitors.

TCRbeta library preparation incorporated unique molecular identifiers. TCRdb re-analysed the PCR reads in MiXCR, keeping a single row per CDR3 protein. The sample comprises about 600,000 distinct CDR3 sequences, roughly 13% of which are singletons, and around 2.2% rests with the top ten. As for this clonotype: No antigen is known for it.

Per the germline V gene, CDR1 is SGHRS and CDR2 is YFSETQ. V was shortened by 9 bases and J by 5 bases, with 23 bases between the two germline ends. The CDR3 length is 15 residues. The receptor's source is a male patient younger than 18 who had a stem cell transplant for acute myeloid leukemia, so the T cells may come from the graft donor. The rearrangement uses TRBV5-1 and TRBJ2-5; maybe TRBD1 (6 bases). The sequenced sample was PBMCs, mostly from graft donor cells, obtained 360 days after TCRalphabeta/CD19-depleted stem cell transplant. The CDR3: CATQDSGDSSETQYF. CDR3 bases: TGCGCCACCCAGGACAGCGGTGACTCCTCGGAGACCCAGTACTTC. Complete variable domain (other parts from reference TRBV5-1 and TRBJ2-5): KAGVTQTPRYLIKTRGQQVTLSCSPISGHRSVSWYQQTPGQGLQFLFEYFSETQRNKGNFPGRFSGRQFSNSRSEMNVSTLELGDSALYLCATQDSGDSSETQYFGPGTRLLVL.